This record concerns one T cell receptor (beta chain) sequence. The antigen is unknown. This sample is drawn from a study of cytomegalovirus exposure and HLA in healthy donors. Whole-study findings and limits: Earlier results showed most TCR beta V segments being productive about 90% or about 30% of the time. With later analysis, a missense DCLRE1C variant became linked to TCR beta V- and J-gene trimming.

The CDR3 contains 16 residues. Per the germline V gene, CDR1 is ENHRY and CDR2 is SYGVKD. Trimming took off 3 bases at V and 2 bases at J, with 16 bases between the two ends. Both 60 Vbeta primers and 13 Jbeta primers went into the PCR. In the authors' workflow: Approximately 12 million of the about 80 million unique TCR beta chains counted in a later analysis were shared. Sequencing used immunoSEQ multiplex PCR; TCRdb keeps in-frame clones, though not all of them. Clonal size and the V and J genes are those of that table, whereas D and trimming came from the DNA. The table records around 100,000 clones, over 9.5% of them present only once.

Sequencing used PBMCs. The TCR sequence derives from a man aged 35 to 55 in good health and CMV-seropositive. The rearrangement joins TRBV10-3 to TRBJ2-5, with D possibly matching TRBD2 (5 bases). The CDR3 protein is CAISEGAQRRQETQYF. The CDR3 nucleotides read TGTGCCATCAGTGAAGGCGCCCAGCGGAGGCAAGAGACCCAGTACTTC.